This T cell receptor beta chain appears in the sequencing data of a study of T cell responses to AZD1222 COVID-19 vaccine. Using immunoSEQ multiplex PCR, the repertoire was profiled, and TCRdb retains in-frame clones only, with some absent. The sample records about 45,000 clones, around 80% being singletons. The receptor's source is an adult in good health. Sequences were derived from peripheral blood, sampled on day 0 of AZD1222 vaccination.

The CDR3 DNA is TGTGCCAGCAGTGAAAGGAGAGTTGGGGACATTCGCACAGATACGCAGTATTTT. Translating it yields CASSERRVGDIRTDTQYF. The V and J genes are TRBV6-1 and TRBJ2-3; perhaps TRBD1 as D (6 bases). The CDR3 runs to 18 residues. V was clipped by 2 bases and J by 1 base, with 19 bases between them. CDR1 is MNHNS, CDR2 SASEGT, per germline.